This entry features one TCR beta chain sequence. The data stem from a study of cytomegalovirus exposure and HLA in healthy donors. The PCR was carried out with 60 Vbeta primers and 13 Jbeta primers. This table comes from immunoSEQ multiplex PCR, and its TCRdb copy is limited to in-frame clones, with some not included. The sample consists of 100,000 to 150,000 clones, more than 75% of them appearing once. CDR1 SGHRS and CDR2 YFSETQ come from the germline V gene. J gave up 7 bases and V 0 bases, and 8 bases lay outside the gene matches. The CDR3 totals 16 residues. The material sequenced was PBMCs. The gene calls are TRBV5-1 and TRBJ2-1; 9 positions match TRBD1. This TCR derives from a male donor in good health and CMV-seronegative. The CDR3 protein is CASSLDRDRESNEQFF. CDR3 DNA sequence: TGCGCCAGCAGCTTGGACAGGGACAGGGAATCGAATGAGCAGTTCTTC.